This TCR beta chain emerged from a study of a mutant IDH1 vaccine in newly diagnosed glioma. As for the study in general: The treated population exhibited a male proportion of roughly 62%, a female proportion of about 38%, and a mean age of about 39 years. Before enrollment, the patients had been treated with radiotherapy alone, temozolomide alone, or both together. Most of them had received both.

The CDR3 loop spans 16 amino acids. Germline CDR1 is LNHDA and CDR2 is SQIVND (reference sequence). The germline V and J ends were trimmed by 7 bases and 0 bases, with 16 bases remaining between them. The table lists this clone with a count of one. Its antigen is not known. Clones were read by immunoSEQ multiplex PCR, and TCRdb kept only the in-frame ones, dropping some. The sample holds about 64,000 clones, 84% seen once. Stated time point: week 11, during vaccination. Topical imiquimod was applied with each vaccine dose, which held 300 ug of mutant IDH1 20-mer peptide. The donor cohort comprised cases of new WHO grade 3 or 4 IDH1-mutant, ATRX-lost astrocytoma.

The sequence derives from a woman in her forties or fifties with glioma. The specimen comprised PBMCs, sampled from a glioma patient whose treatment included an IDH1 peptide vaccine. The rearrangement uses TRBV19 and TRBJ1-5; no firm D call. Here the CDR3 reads CASTQAGAYSNQPQHF. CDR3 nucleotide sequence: TGTGCCAGTACCCAGGCGGGAGCCTATAGCAATCAGCCCCAGCATTTT.